A selection of T cell receptor beta chains follows, all from one sample in a study of blood T cells in healthy people across ages. MiXCR, run by TCRdb on the 5' RACE reads, gives a single entry per CDR3 protein. This table holds hundreds of thousands of distinct CDR3 sequences, 20% to 30% found once. The same sample was also used in a study of T cells of mothers and their children.

The sequencing input was blood. These receptors all come from a boy between 10 and 17 years old in good health. The CDR3 runs from the conserved cysteine through the conserved F or W. For some rows the clone size is stated as once, few or many, or as a class when expanded; others skip it.

clone_size j_call v_call cdr3_aa
NA TRBJ2-5 TRBV4-1 CASSQGGRWEETQYF
NA TRBJ1-1 TRBV5-1 CASSLRSGAPTAEAFF
NA TRBJ2-5 TRBV7-9 CASSLLRGDQETQYF
many TRBJ2-7 TRBV5-1 CASSSTGTYEQYF
few TRBJ2-7 TRBV20-1 CSARKTGDGYEQYF
NA TRBJ2-7 TRBV7-2 CASSTTTGWYEQYF
NA TRBJ2-1 TRBV7-9 CASSLIAGGRDEQFF
few NA TRBV27 CASTTSGGGDTQHF
few TRBJ2-3 TRBV6-6 CASSLTSGVVDTQYF
NA TRBJ2-4 TRBV28 CASSLFETNNIQYF
NA TRBJ2-1 TRBV28 CASSFEAAPRSQYEQFF
NA TRBJ2-2 TRBV4-1 CASSTYSGRNTGELFF
few TRBJ1-2 TRBV7-2 CASSLVRMDGYTF
NA TRBJ2-3 TRBV7-8 CASSLARVLDLTDTQYF
NA TRBJ2-7 TRBV13 CASRSTGTGPNEQYF
NA TRBJ2-3 TRBV20-1 CSVQFHRGDTDTQYF
NA TRBJ1-2 TRBV28 CASSSTGLEDGYTF
few TRBJ2-3 TRBV4-1 CASSQALTGSLLVDTQYF
few NA TRBV11-2 CASGRAMGRTYEQYF
NA TRBJ2-7 TRBV28 CASSLSGLAFAEQYF
NA TRBJ2-2 TRBV20-1 CSASNHRANTGELFF
few TRBJ2-5 TRBV18 CASSGVDRETQYF
NA TRBJ2-2 TRBV5-1 CASAHLPGQANTGELFF
few TRBJ1-2 TRBV5-1 CASSTDRPLGYTF
few TRBJ1-4 TRBV29-1 CSVTRGYNEKLFF
few TRBJ2-7 TRBV7-9 CASGSGNYYEQYF
NA TRBJ1-2 TRBV6-5 CASSYFGTGSYGYTF
few TRBJ2-5 TRBV7-2 CASSLEEETRQYF
NA TRBJ2-7 TRBV5-1 CACSRTGDYEQYF
NA TRBJ1-2 TRBV19 CASSFTANYGYTF
NA TRBJ1-4 TRBV13 CASSRRQVANEKLFF
NA TRBJ2-7 TRBV4-3 CASSPNRGPGEQYF
NA TRBJ1-1 TRBV29-1 CSSLAGTLNTEAFF
once TRBJ2-2 TRBV6-5 CASSYLLAGGPGELFF
NA TRBJ1-2 TRBV5-4 CASSYWTGLDGYTF
many TRBJ1-4 TRBV5-1 CASSLSPATNEKLFF
NA TRBJ1-1 TRBV9 CASSVGVSDTEAFF